These 19 T cell receptor beta chains were all obtained from the same sample, sequenced in a study of beta chain features in type 1 diabetes. Study results and limitations: TCRB CDR3s were moderately but significantly shorter in Type 1 diabetes patients in all four CD4+ subsets.

As every portion of the isolated RNA was reverse transcribed, the sequencing read expressed TCRB transcripts. The repertoire was sequenced with immunoSEQ multiplex PCR; TCRdb's copy has only in-frame clones and lacks some. The table has 300,000 to 350,000 clones, 13% seen once; the top ten hold about 0.016%. These receptors are not linked to any known antigen. Material: naive CD4+ T cells from blood. The receptors derive from a woman aged 18-30 years with type 1 diabetes.

The J gene is TRBJ1-2, the V gene TRBV2; 7 bases map to TRBD1. This CDR3 contains 14 residues. Germline V gene sequence: CDR1 SNHLY, CDR2 FYNNEI. With 6 bases clipped from V and 2 bases from J, the junction kept 6 bases outside the gene matches. The CDR3 loop is CASREGAQNYGYTF. As DNA, the CDR3 is TGTGCCAGCAGGGAGGGGGCGCAGAACTATGGCTACACCTTC. The complete variable domain, with remaining parts taken from reference TRBV2 and TRBJ1-2, reads EPEVTQTPSHQVTQMGQEVILRCVPISNHLYFYWYRQILGQKVEFLVSFYNNEISEKSEIFDDQFSVERPDGSNFTLKIRSTKLEDSAMYFCASREGAQNYGYTFGSGTRLTVV.

This clone appeared a few times. The J gene is TRBJ2-3, the V gene TRBV7-2, with D tentatively TRBD2 (5 bases). The length of the CDR3 is 14 residues. The ends were cut back, 2 bases at V and 4 bases at J, with 10 bases in the middle. Germline lookup yields CDR1 SGHTA and CDR2 FQGNSA. CDR3 DNA: TGTGCCAGCAGCTTAAGTGGGAGCGCAGATACGCAGTATTTT. This sequence encodes CASSLSGSADTQYF.

The sample holds a few counts of this clone. The chain recombines TRBV29-1 with TRBJ1-2; TRBD1 matches at 10 bases. V was clipped by 7 bases and J by 5 bases; unmatched bases: 7. Per the germline V gene, CDR1 is SQVTM and CDR2 is ANQGSEA. The length of the CDR3 is 13 residues. The CDR3 DNA is TGCAGCGCGACCGGGACAGGGGCTTATGGCTACACCTTC. Protein product: CSATGTGAYGYTF.

V gene TRBV11-2 combines with J gene TRBJ1-2; tentatively, D is TRBD1 (6 bases). This CDR3 is built from 12 residues. The germline V gene encodes CDR1 SGHAT and CDR2 FQNNGV. V lost 5 bases to trimming and J lost 4 bases, with 8 bases between them. The CDR3, as DNA: TGTGCCAGCAGCCGGACAGTCTATGGCTACACCTTC. Translated, it gives CASSRTVYGYTF.

This clone was counted between two and nine times. The chain uses TRBV7-3 and TRBJ2-7, with TRBD1 identical over 7 bases. Germline values: CDR1 SGHTA, CDR2 FQGTGA. CDR3 length equals 15 residues. The trim removed 1 base at V and 4 bases at J, leaving 7 bases unmatched. The CDR3 region has the DNA TGTGCCAGCAGCTTAAGAGGGGGCCAAGGGTACGAGCAGTACTTC. This sequence encodes CASSLRGGQGYEQYF.

This clone has more than one count but fewer than ten. J is TRBJ2-3 and V is TRBV6-6; D is possibly TRBD2 (5 bases). CDR1 and CDR2 (germline): MNHNY, SVGAGI (reference sequence). Trimming took 2 bases from V and 5 from J, leaving 14 bases between them. CDR3 length: 15 amino acids. CDR3 in amino acids: CASSYQFGNQDTQYF. CDR3 nucleotides: TGTGCCAGCAGTTACCAGTTCGGGAACCAAGATACGCAGTATTTT.

This clone occurred a few times. The rearrangement joins TRBV19 to TRBJ1-2; 7 nucleotides line up with TRBD1. This CDR3 has 15 amino acids. CDR1 is LNHDA and CDR2 is SQIVND in the germline V gene (reference sequence). V gave up 6 bases and J gave up 2 bases; unmatched junction bases: 9. The CDR3 DNA reads TGTGCCAGTAGAGTACAGGGCAGGGGGAACTATGGCTACACCTTC. It is translated as CASRVQGRGNYGYTF.

This chain joins TRBV30 and TRBJ1-1, with D possibly matching TRBD1 (5 bases). Germline CDR1 GTSNPN, CDR2 SVGIG (reference sequence). Trimming cost V 8 bases and J 5 bases, with 12 bases left between them. The CDR3 covers 11 residues. Written as DNA, the CDR3 is TGTGCCCGTAATCGGGGGACTGAAGCTTTCTTT. Amino acid sequence: CARNRGTEAFF.

This clone has a handful of counts. As DNA, the CDR3 is TGCAGCGTTGATGACAGGGGGCCTAACTATGGCTACACCTTC. Protein sequence: CSVDDRGPNYGYTF. The genes are TRBV29-1 and TRBJ1-2; 10 bases align to TRBD1. Germline lookup yields CDR1 SQVTM and CDR2 ANQGSEA. Trimming removed 3 bases from V and 0 bases from J; junction bases left unmatched: 1. The CDR3 has 14 residues.

V is TRBV28 and J is TRBJ2-2, with TRBD2 matching 9 bases. The CDR3 spans 16 residues. With V trimmed by 10 bases and J by 2 bases, 11 bases remained unmatched. Germline V gives CDR1 MDHEN, CDR2 SYDVKM. The CDR3, as DNA: TGTGCCACTACCCTCCCGGGACTAGCCAACACCGGGGAGCTGTTTTTT. It translates to CATTLPGLANTGELFF.

The chain uses TRBV11-2 and TRBJ1-2, with TRBD1 as a possible D gene (6 bases). The germline V gene has CDR1 SGHAT and CDR2 FQNNGV. CDR3 size: 12 residues. The V end lost 1 base, the J end lost 10 bases, and 10 bases lay between the germline ends. The CDR3, as DNA: TGTGCCAGCAGCTTAGGCGACAGGAACTACACCTTC. Translated: CASSLGDRNYTF.

This chain links TRBV11-3 with TRBJ2-3; TRBD2 is a possible D gene (5 bases). Trimming took 1 base from V and 0 from J, leaving 11 bases between them. Germline CDR1 and CDR2: SGHNT and YENEEA. The CDR3 is 16 amino acids. The CDR3 nucleotides are TGTGCCAGCAGCTTAGGCCGAGCTAGCAGCACAGATACGCAGTATTTT. Residues: CASSLGRASSTDTQYF.

The rearrangement uses TRBV28 and TRBJ2-1, with a possible D match to TRBD2 (5 bases). The V and J ends lost 10 bases and 6 bases respectively, with 25 bases between them. This CDR3 has 16 amino acids. CDR1 and CDR2 from the germline V gene are MDHEN and SYDVKM. Here the CDR3 reads CATFPWGAAHPNEQFF. The DNA of the CDR3 is TGTGCCACCTTTCCATGGGGAGCCGCTCACCCCAATGAGCAGTTCTTC.

This clone was found once. The V call is TRBV5-1, the J call TRBJ1-1; D might be TRBD1 (6 bases). Trimming shortened V by 3 bases and J by 3 bases, and 12 bases separated the two germline ends. This CDR3 is 14 amino acids long. Per germline, CDR1 SGHRS and CDR2 YFSETQ. The CDR3 loop reads CASSSQGYYTEAFF. The CDR3 DNA follows: TGCGCCAGCAGCTCACAGGGTTATTACACTGAAGCTTTCTTT.

This clone was seen only a few times. The rearrangement uses TRBV7-2 and TRBJ2-3, with a weak D call TRBD2 (5 bases). Germline-derived CDR1 and CDR2 are SGHTA and FQGNSA. The V end lost 5 bases, the J end lost 2 bases, and 11 bases lay between the germline ends. This CDR3 is built from 14 residues. CDR3 in DNA: TGTGCCAGCAGCCTTGGACTCATCACAGATACGCAGTATTTT. This codes for CASSLGLITDTQYF.

The V call is TRBV2, the J call TRBJ2-1; 9 bases map to TRBD1. The V and J ends lost 4 bases and 4 bases, in that order; junction bases with no gene match: 26. Germline CDR1 SNHLY, CDR2 FYNNEI. The CDR3 covers 22 residues. The CDR3 here is CASSGPIIRGTGGAGRYNEQFF. The CDR3 region has the DNA TGTGCCAGCAGTGGACCCATCATTAGGGGCACAGGGGGCGCTGGGAGATACAATGAGCAGTTCTTC.

This clone came up a few times. The chain combines TRBV4-1 with TRBJ1-5; no reliable D call. CDR1 is MGHRA, CDR2 YSYEKL, per germline. The CDR3 extends over 17 amino acids. Trimming removed 2 bases from V and 5 bases from J, with 19 bases in between. CDR3 DNA: TGCGCCAGCAGCCAATCCTCGGGGAGAGGGCAGGATCAGCCCCAGCATTTT. This sequence encodes CASSQSSGRGQDQPQHF.

The genes are TRBV28 and TRBJ2-2; possible D gene TRBD2, 6 bases. The germline V gene has CDR1 MDHEN and CDR2 SYDVKM. CDR3 length: 15 amino acids. Trimming took off 5 bases at V and 4 bases at J, with 14 bases between the two ends. Written as DNA, the CDR3 is TGTGCCAGCAGTCTTTACCGGAGGGGCACCGGGGAGCTGTTTTTT. Translating it yields CASSLYRRGTGELFF.

The chain links TRBV19 to TRBJ2-1; TRBD2 matches at 7 bases. Looked up from germline, CDR1 is LNHDA and CDR2 is SQIVND (reference sequence). The CDR3 is made up of 16 amino acids. With V trimmed by 3 bases and J by 4 bases, 9 bases remained unmatched. The CDR3 bases are TGTGCCAGTAGTATCGGTCTAGCGGAAGAATACAATGAGCAGTTCTTC. Translated, it gives CASSIGLAEEYNEQFF.